This T cell receptor (beta chain) was captured by sequencing in a study of T cell clonotyping in hematopoietic cell transplantation. Indicated time point: recipient sample about 28 days before transplant, after cytoreduction. Clones were sequenced by immunoSEQ multiplex PCR, and TCRdb holds only the in-frame ones, with some missing. The sample carries about 5,900 clones, more than 75% recorded once. V gave up 6 bases and J gave up 6 bases, with 14 bases separating them. CDR1 is SNHLY, CDR2 FYNNEI, per germline. This CDR3 has 14 residues. Source: peripheral blood mononuclear cells, taken before stem cell transplant. The source of this sequence is a woman aged 50 to 60 with acute myeloid leukemia. Some clones in this sample may be carry-over from other donors' samples. This sequence joins TRBV2 and TRBJ2-2; perhaps TRBD1 as D (7 bases). The CDR3 loop reads CASSPGGMAGELFF. The CDR3, as DNA: TGTGCCAGCAGCCCAGGGGGGATGGCCGGGGAGCTGTTTTTT.